The rows below give T cell receptor beta chains drawn from one sample of a study of follicular helper T cells after annual influenza vaccination. Assay: immunoSEQ multiplex PCR; the TCRdb copy retains only in-frame clones and omits some. The data contain 2,000 to 2,500 clones, approximately 87% of them singletons. The sequencing used CXCR5- memory CD4+ T cells sorted from blood, collected on the day of influenza vaccination. These receptors came from an adult who received the influenza vaccine. The CDR3 runs from the conserved cysteine through the conserved F or W. Fields, in order: D gene, V gene, clone size, J gene, CDR3 DNA, CDR3 protein. The D gene is left open where the match is weak. Expanded clones are given a class, and other clones once, few, many or no size at all.

TRBD1	TRBV28	NA	TRBJ1-1	TGTGCCAGCAGCAAACAGGGGGTGAACACTGAAGCTTTCTTT	CASSKQGVNTEAFF
TRBD1	TRBV5-4	NA	TRBJ1-5	TGTGCCAGCAGCTTGGGGGTTTCTTCTGACAGGGTGGGTCAGCCCCAGCATTTT	CASSLGVSSDRVGQPQHF
TRBD1	TRBV7-9	few	TRBJ2-7	TGTGCCAGCAGCCCTCGGACAGGGTCCCCCTACGAGCAGTACTTC	CASSPRTGSPYEQYF
NA	TRBV4-1	NA	TRBJ2-2	TGCGCCAGCAGCTGGGGAGTCTCCCCGAACACCGGGGAGCTGTTTTTT	CASSWGVSPNTGELFF
NA	TRBV12-5	NA	TRBJ2-2	TGTGCTAGTGGTTTGGCTGGGGGCACCGGGGAGCTGTTTTTT	CASGLAGGTGELFF
NA	TRBV6-4	NA	TRBJ2-6	TGTGCCAGCAGTGACTCGATGGGGGGGCCAGGTGGTGGGGCCAACGTCCTGACTTTC	CASSDSMGGPGGGANVLTF
NA	TRBV6-5	NA	TRBJ1-5	TGTGCCAGCAGCAGAGGCGACGATCAGCCCCAGCATTTT	CASSRGDDQPQHF
NA	TRBV7-9	NA	TRBJ2-5	TGTGCCAGCAGCTGGAACGCAGGGAGGGAGACCCAGTACTTC	CASSWNAGRETQYF
NA	TRBV12-5	NA	TRBJ2-5	TGTGCTAGTGGTTCTTGGGGAAGGGAGACCCAGTACTTC	CASGSWGRETQYF
NA	TRBV11-2	few	TRBJ2-7	TGTGCCAGCAGCCAGGACGTCGAAGCCTACGAGCAGTACTTC	CASSQDVEAYEQYF
TRBD2	TRBV10-3	NA	TRBJ2-1	TGTGCCACAGGGGGAGCGGGGGGCGGGGGTGAGCAGTTCTTC	CATGGAGGGGEQFF
TRBD2	TRBV6-6	NA	TRBJ2-7	TGTGCCAGCAGTTTGCGGGGGACCTACGAGCAGTACTTC	CASSLRGTYEQYF
TRBD2	TRBV29-1	NA	TRBJ2-7	TGCAGCGCCTTACTAAGCGGGAGGGCCTTTGAGCAGTACTTC	CSALLSGRAFEQYF
NA	TRBV5-1	NA	TRBJ1-1	TGCGCCAGCAGCTTGTGGTTACGAGGGAGAAACCAGAACACTGAAGCTTTCTTT	CASSLWLRGRNQNTEAFF
NA	TRBV19	NA	TRBJ1-1	TGTGCCAGTAGTATAGCCAGGGCTGGGCACACTGAAGCTTTCTTT	CASSIARAGHTEAFF
TRBD2	TRBV5-4	NA	TRBJ2-1	TGTGCCAGCAGCTTGTCCAGCGGGAGGGCACGGGAGCAGTTCTTC	CASSLSSGRAREQFF
NA	TRBV7-2	NA	TRBJ2-3	TGTGCCAGCAGCTCGGGATCAGCGCCTAATACGCAGTATTTT	CASSSGSAPNTQYF
NA	TRBV4-3	NA	TRBJ2-3	TGCGCCAGCAGCCAAGATGAGGGAGATACGCAGTATTTT	CASSQDEGDTQYF
NA	TRBV9	NA	TRBJ2-7	TGTGCCAGCAGCGAGGAGGTTCCTCCCTACGAGCAGTACTTC	CASSEEVPPYEQYF
NA	TRBV14	NA	TRBJ2-2	TGTGCCAGCAGCCAGGTCAGAGGCGGGGAGCTGTTTTTT	CASSQVRGGELFF
NA	TRBV19	NA	TRBJ1-1	TGTGCCAGTACCACCAAGGGATTCACTGAAGCTTTCTTT	CASTTKGFTEAFF
NA	TRBV27	NA	TRBJ2-5	TGTGCCAGTTCGAGGAGGATGGAGGAGACCCAGTACTTC	CASSRRMEETQYF
TRBD2	TRBV9	NA	TRBJ2-1	TGTGCCAGCAGCACCCGAACCCTAGCGGGAGGCAATGAGCAGTTCTTC	CASSTRTLAGGNEQFF
NA	TRBV9	NA	TRBJ1-3	TGTGCCAGCAGCGGACGAGTGGGGGATTTAAATGGAAACACCATATATTTT	CASSGRVGDLNGNTIYF
NA	TRBV10-1	once	TRBJ2-3	TGCGCCAGCAGCCTCGGCGGAGCTAGCACAGATACGCAGTATTTT	CASSLGGASTDTQYF
TRBD1	TRBV2	NA	TRBJ1-2	TGTGCCAGCAGGGGGACAGGGCCGTATGGCTACACCTTC	CASRGTGPYGYTF
TRBD2	TRBV4-1	NA	TRBJ2-3	TGCGCCAGCAGCCCACTAGCGGGAGGGCCGGGGCGGGGAGATACGCAGTATTTT	CASSPLAGGPGRGDTQYF
NA	TRBV30	NA	TRBJ1-2	TGTGCCTGGAGTGGCAAGGGGCAGGGGAGCGGCTACACCTTC	CAWSGKGQGSGYTF
NA	TRBV5-1	NA	TRBJ1-2	TGCGCCAGCAGCTTTGGATCGGGGATGGGCTATGGCTACACCTTC	CASSFGSGMGYGYTF
NA	TRBV11-2	NA	TRBJ2-1	TGTGCCAGCAGATCTCAGGGATACAATGAGCAGTTCTTC	CASRSQGYNEQFF
TRBD2	TRBV5-1	NA	TRBJ2-3	TGCGCCAGCAGCCCTGGGGTAGCGGGGCCTGACACGCAGTATTTT	CASSPGVAGPDTQYF
NA	TRBV27	once	TRBJ1-4	TGTGCCAGCAGTTTATACTCCGGCCAGGACGGAGGAAAACTGTTTTTT	CASSLYSGQDGGKLFF
TRBD2	TRBV7-2	NA	TRBJ2-2	TGTGCCAGCAGCCCCCTAAGCGGGGGGGCCGTAGTCGGAACCGGGGAGCTGTTTTTT	CASSPLSGGAVVGTGELFF
NA	TRBV7-8	NA	TRBJ1-5	TGTGCCAGCAGCTTAGCGCAGGTGGACAGCTATCAGCCCCAGCATTTT	CASSLAQVDSYQPQHF
TRBD2	TRBV5-1	NA	TRBJ2-5	TGCGCCAGCAGCTTGGCGCTAGCGGGAGGAGACGAGACCCAGTACTTC	CASSLALAGGDETQYF